Following are 23 T cell receptor beta chains from one sample sequenced in a study of technical replicates of blood from a few donors. Generated by immunoSEQ multiplex PCR, the TCRdb table keeps only in-frame clones and is missing some. The data contain some 15,000 clones, approximately 86% of them singletons. Sequences were obtained from PBMCs. The receptors originated from a human donor in good health.

In its sample, this clone was seen once. This chain links TRBV5-4 with TRBJ2-7, with TRBD2 matching 7 bases. After removal of 0 bases from V and 2 bases from J, the junction contained 8 bases not matched to a gene. Germline values: CDR1 SGHNT, CDR2 YYREEE (reference sequence). The CDR3 extends over 16 amino acids. CDR3 region: CASSLEVGRETYEQYF. The CDR3 coding sequence is TGTGCCAGCAGCTTGGAGGTTGGGCGGGAGACCTACGAGCAGTACTTC.

The chain employs TRBV28 and TRBJ1-2; maybe TRBD1 (5 bases). Trimming removed 6 bases from V and 5 bases from J, with 13 bases in between. The CDR3 length is 13 residues. The V gene's germline CDR1 is MDHEN and CDR2 SYDVKM. The chain's CDR3 is CASSVPRVYGYTF. The CDR3 DNA follows: TGTGCCAGCAGCGTCCCCAGGGTATATGGCTACACCTTC.

This clone was picked up one time. The chain couples TRBV4-2 to TRBJ2-2; D gene uncertain. This CDR3 region has 15 residues. Per the germline V gene, CDR1 is LGHNA and CDR2 is YNFKEQ. The germline V and J ends were trimmed by 4 bases and 2 bases, with 11 bases remaining between them. CDR3 DNA: TGTGCCAGCAGCCCCCGTCCGGGTAACACCGGGGAGCTGTTTTTT. The encoded protein is CASSPRPGNTGELFF.

In nucleotides, the CDR3 is TGCGCCAGCAGCGAGGGACTAGCGGATTTCCAGTTCTTC. This translates into CASSEGLADFQFF. The chain links TRBV5-1 to TRBJ2-1; 11 bases fit TRBD2. The CDR3 has 13 amino acids. The germline gives CDR1 SGHRS, CDR2 YFSETQ. The junction had 7 bases not matched to a gene; V was cut back by 4 bases and J by 13 bases.

The chain couples TRBV6-6 to TRBJ1-1; TRBD1 might be the D (5 bases). CDR1 is MNHNY, CDR2 SVGAGI, per germline (reference sequence). Trimming pared 5 bases from V and 4 bases from J, leaving 11 bases between. CDR3 length: 13 amino acids. The chain's CDR3 is CASSLTGATEAFF. The CDR3 region has the DNA TGTGCCAGCAGTCTTACAGGAGCCACTGAAGCTTTCTTT.

The chain carries TRBV6-4 and TRBJ2-3; 8 bases are a match to TRBD1. V lost 4 bases and J lost 0; bases outside the gene matches: 3. In germline, CDR1 is MRHNA, CDR2 SNTAGT. This CDR3 contains 15 residues. The CDR3 is CASSAGGASTDTQYF. CDR3 DNA: TGTGCCAGCAGTGCAGGGGGCGCTAGCACAGATACGCAGTATTTT.

This clone was detected only a few times. The genes are TRBV7-2 and TRBJ2-7; D is unresolved. This CDR3 spans 13 amino acids. V shed 3 bases and J shed 2 bases, with 8 bases lying between them. Germline assignment: CDR1 SGHTA and CDR2 FQGNSA. CDR3: CASSFYQAYEQYF. DNA of the CDR3: TGTGCCAGCAGCTTCTACCAAGCCTACGAGCAGTACTTC.

The chain links TRBV6-1 to TRBJ2-7, with 7 nucleotides matching TRBD1. Germline lookup yields CDR1 MNHNS and CDR2 SASEGT. Trimming took 5 bases from V and 0 from J; bases not matched to a gene: 7. The CDR3 has 15 amino acids. The CDR3 spells CASSPLQGISYEQYF. In nucleotides, the CDR3 is TGTGCCAGCAGTCCACTACAGGGGATCTCCTACGAGCAGTACTTC.

The rearrangement uses TRBV19 and TRBJ2-6; the D gene is possibly TRBD1 (6 bases). This CDR3 is built from 17 residues. V dropped 1 base and J dropped 0 bases, with 10 bases sitting between them. Germline CDR1 is LNHDA and CDR2 is SQIVND (reference sequence). DNA of the CDR3: TGTGCCAGTAGTATAGCCCCACAGGGCTCTGGGGCCAACGTCCTGACTTTC. It encodes CASSIAPQGSGANVLTF.

The chain joins TRBV5-1 to TRBJ2-3, with a weak D call TRBD2 (6 bases). The CDR3 is made up of 15 amino acids. Trimming took off 0 bases at V and 2 bases at J, with 10 bases between the two ends. The germline V gene has CDR1 SGHRS and CDR2 YFSETQ. The CDR3 sequence is CASSLGGELTDTQYF. The CDR3, as DNA: TGCGCCAGCAGCTTGGGGGGGGAACTCACAGATACGCAGTATTTT.

The CDR3 here is CASSYPSGGSYEQYF. In DNA form, the CDR3 reads TGTGCCAGCAGTTACCCTAGCGGAGGCTCCTACGAGCAGTACTTC. The chain combines TRBV6-6 with TRBJ2-7, with TRBD2 matching over 7 bases. CDR1 and CDR2 (germline): MNHNY, SVGAGI (reference sequence). Trimming removed 2 bases from V and 0 bases from J; junction bases left unmatched: 4. The CDR3 has 15 residues.

The chain has TRBV19 and TRBJ2-7, with D perhaps matching TRBD1 (6 bases). V lost 1 base and J 9 bases, leaving 10 bases between the germline ends. CDR3 length equals 12 residues. The germline CDR1 and CDR2 sequences are LNHDA and SQIVND (reference sequence). The CDR3 here is CASSIGQGLQYF. CDR3 DNA sequence: TGTGCCAGTAGTATAGGGCAGGGGCTGCAGTACTTC.

V and J are TRBV19 and TRBJ1-1; D remains ambiguous. The ends were cut back, 5 bases at V and 2 bases at J, with 9 bases in the middle. Germline V CDR1 and CDR2: LNHDA, SQIVND (reference sequence). This CDR3 has 13 amino acids. The DNA for the CDR3 is TGTGCCAGTAGTTTCGAGGGAAACACTGAAGCTTTCTTT. Protein: CASSFEGNTEAFF.

This chain's CDR3 is CAIRGGGGGNTGELFF. In DNA form, the CDR3 reads TGTGCCATCAGAGGAGGCGGGGGAGGGAACACCGGGGAGCTGTTTTTT. The gene calls are TRBV10-3 and TRBJ2-2; 7 nucleotides match TRBD2. The CDR3 consists of 16 residues. V lost 6 bases to trimming and J lost 1 base; unmatched junction nucleotides: 8. The V gene's germline CDR1 is ENHRY and CDR2 SYGVKD.

The chain carries TRBV6-5 and TRBJ2-3, with TRBD2 matching 13 bases. Trimming at V came to 6 bases and at J to 5 bases, leaving 5 bases not matched to a gene. Germline values: CDR1 MNHEY, CDR2 SVGAGI. The CDR3 totals 15 residues. The CDR3 region has the DNA TGTGCCAGCAGCCGCGGACTAGCGGGAGTAGATACGCAGTATTTT. This translates into CASSRGLAGVDTQYF.

The chain links TRBV5-1 to TRBJ1-1; D is unresolved. The CDR3 has 15 amino acids. CDR1 is SGHRS and CDR2 is YFSETQ in the germline V gene. V lost 2 bases and J lost 1, with 12 bases in between. The CDR3 region is CASSLEGNGNTEAFF. CDR3 nucleotide sequence: TGCGCCAGCAGCTTAGAGGGAAATGGGAACACTGAAGCTTTCTTT.

The J gene is TRBJ2-1, the V gene TRBV10-3, with D possibly TRBD1 on 6 matching bases. The germline gives CDR1 ENHRY, CDR2 SYGVKD. The ends were cut back, 4 bases at V and 0 bases at J, with 22 bases in the middle. CDR3 length equals 19 residues. This chain's CDR3 is CAISGDTSGPLSSYNEQFF. DNA of the CDR3: TGTGCCATCAGTGGGGACACCTCTGGGCCTCTAAGCTCCTACAATGAGCAGTTCTTC.

The chain uses TRBV2 and TRBJ2-5; 7 bases fit TRBD1. Germline CDR1 and CDR2: SNHLY and FYNNEI. The junction had 5 bases not matched to a gene; V was cut back by 0 bases and J by 7 bases. The CDR3 is 14 residues long. CDR3 residues: CASSEAGGEVTQYF. As DNA, the CDR3 is TGTGCCAGCAGTGAAGCAGGGGGCGAGGTGACCCAGTACTTC. The whole variable domain, remainder taken from reference TRBV2 and TRBJ2-5, is EPEVTQTPSHQVTQMGQEVILRCVPISNHLYFYWYRQILGQKVEFLVSFYNNEISEKSEIFDDQFSVERPDGSNFTLKIRSTKLEDSAMYFCASSEAGGEVTQYFGPGTRLLVL.

CDR3 nucleotides: TGTGCCAGCAGTGTGCTAGCGGGAGACAATGAGCAGTTCTTC. Its translation: CASSVLAGDNEQFF. The V gene is TRBV25-1, the J gene TRBJ2-1, with 10 bases lining up with TRBD2. Trimming at V came to 4 bases and at J to 5 bases, leaving 2 bases not matched to a gene. Germline CDR1 and CDR2: MGHDK and SYGVNS. The CDR3 is made up of 14 amino acids.

V usage is TRBV5-5 and J usage is TRBJ1-4; 7 nucleotides agree with TRBD1. This CDR3 contains 15 residues. Germline V CDR1 and CDR2: SGHKS, YYEKEE (reference sequence). J was trimmed by 4 bases and V by 4 bases; bases with no gene match: 7. The CDR3 DNA sequence: TGTGCCAGCAGCGGTCAGGGGGGTCTTAATGAAAAACTGTTTTTT. Translating it yields CASSGQGGLNEKLFF.

The chain uses TRBV6-5 and TRBJ1-5, with TRBD1 matching 8 bases. The CDR3 consists of 14 residues. The germline gives CDR1 MNHEY, CDR2 SVGAGI. The V gene end was trimmed by 6 bases and the J gene end by 3 bases; junction bases not matched to a gene: 4. Here the CDR3 reads CASSSGQVNQPQHF. CDR3 DNA: TGTGCCAGCAGCTCGGGACAGGTCAATCAGCCCCAGCATTTT.

This clone was picked up one time. The chain is built from TRBV20-1 and TRBJ2-7; D not resolved. Trimming shortened V by 2 bases and J by 3 bases, and 5 bases separated the two germline ends. CDR3 size: 11 residues. Germline lookup yields CDR1 DFQATT and CDR2 SNEGSKA (reference sequence). The CDR3 reads CSARLSYEQYF. The CDR3 DNA reads as TGCAGTGCTAGACTCAGCTACGAGCAGTACTTC.

This sequence joins TRBV2 and TRBJ2-5; D call uncertain. Trimming shortened V by 6 bases and J by 4 bases, and 12 bases separated the two germline ends. This CDR3 spans 13 amino acids. In germline, CDR1 is SNHLY, CDR2 FYNNEI. CDR3 loop: CASRVDNRETQYF. CDR3 in DNA: TGTGCCAGCAGAGTAGACAACCGAGAGACCCAGTACTTC. Using reference TRBV2 and TRBJ2-5 for the parts outside the CDR3, the full variable domain is EPEVTQTPSHQVTQMGQEVILRCVPISNHLYFYWYRQILGQKVEFLVSFYNNEISEKSEIFDDQFSVERPDGSNFTLKIRSTKLEDSAMYFCASRVDNRETQYFGPGTRLLVL.